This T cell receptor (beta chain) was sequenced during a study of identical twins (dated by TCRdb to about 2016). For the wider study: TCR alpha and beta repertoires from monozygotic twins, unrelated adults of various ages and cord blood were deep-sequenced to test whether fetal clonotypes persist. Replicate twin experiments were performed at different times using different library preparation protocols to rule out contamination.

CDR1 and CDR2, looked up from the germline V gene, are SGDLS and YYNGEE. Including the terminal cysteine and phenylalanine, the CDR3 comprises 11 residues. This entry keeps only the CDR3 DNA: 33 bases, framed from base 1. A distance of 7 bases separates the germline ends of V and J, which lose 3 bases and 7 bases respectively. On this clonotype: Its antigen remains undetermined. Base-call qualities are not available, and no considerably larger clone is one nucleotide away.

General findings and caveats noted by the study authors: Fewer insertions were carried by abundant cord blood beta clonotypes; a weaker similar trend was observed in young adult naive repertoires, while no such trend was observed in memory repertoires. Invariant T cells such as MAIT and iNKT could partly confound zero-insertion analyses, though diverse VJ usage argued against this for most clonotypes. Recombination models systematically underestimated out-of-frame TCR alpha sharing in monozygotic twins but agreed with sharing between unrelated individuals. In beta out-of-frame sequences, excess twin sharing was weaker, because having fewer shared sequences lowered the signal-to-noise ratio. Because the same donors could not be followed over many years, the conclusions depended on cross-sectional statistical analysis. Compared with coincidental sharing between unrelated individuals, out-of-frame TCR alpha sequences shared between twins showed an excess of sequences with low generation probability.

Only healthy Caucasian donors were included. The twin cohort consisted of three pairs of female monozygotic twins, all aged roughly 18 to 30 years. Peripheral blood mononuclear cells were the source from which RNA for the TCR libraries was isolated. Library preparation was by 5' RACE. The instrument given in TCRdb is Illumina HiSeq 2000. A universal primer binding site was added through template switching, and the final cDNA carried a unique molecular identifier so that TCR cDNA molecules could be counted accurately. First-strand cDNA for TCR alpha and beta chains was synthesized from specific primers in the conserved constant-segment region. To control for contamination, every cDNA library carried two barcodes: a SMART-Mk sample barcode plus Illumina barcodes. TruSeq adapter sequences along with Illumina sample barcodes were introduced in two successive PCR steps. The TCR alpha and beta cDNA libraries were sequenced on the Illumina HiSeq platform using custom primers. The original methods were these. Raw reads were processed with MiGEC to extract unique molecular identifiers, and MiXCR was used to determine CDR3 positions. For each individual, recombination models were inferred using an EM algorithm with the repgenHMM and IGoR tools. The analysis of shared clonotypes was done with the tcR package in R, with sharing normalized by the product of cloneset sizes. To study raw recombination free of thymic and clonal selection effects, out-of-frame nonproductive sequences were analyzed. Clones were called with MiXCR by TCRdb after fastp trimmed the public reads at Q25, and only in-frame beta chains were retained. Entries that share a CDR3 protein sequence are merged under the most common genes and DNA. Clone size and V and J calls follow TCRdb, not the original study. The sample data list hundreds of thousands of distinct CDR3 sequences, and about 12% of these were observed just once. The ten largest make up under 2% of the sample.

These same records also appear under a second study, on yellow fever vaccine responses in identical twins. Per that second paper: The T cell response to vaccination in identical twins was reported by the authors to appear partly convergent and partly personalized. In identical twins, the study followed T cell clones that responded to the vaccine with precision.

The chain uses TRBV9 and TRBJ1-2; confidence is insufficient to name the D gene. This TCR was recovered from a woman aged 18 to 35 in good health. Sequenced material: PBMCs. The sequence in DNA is TGTGCCAGCAGCGCTAGTGTTGGCTACACCTTC. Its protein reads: CASSASVGYTF.